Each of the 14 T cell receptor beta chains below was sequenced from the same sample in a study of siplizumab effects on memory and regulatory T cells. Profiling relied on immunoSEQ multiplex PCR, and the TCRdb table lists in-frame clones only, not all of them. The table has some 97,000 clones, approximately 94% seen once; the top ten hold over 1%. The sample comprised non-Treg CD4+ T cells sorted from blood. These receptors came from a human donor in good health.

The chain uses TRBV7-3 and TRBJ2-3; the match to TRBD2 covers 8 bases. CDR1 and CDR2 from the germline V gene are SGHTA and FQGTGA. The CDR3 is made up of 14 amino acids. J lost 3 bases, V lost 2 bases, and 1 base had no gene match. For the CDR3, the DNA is TGTGCCAGCAGCTTAGGACTAGCAACAGATACGCAGTATTTT. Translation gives CASSLGLATDTQYF. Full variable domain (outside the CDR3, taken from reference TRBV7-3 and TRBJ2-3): GAGVSQTPSNKVTEKGKYVELRCDPISGHTALYWYRQSLGQGPEFLIYFQGTGAADDSGLPNDRFFAVRPEGSVSTLKIQRTERGDSAVYLCASSLGLATDTQYFGPGTRLTVL.

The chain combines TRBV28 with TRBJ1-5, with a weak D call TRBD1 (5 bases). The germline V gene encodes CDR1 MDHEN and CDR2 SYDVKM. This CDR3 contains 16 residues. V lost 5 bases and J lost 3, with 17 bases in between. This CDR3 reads CASSPNLGGVNQPQHF. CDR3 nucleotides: TGTGCCAGCAGTCCCAACCTTGGAGGGGTCAATCAGCCCCAGCATTTT.

In DNA form, the CDR3 reads TGTGCCAGCAGCGCCCAGACAGGGAAGGAGACCCAGTACTTC. Encoded protein: CASSAQTGKETQYF. The chain joins TRBV7-9 to TRBJ2-5; 7 positions match TRBD1. Germline-derived CDR1 and CDR2 are SEHNR and FQNEAQ (reference sequence). The CDR3 extends over 14 amino acids. The V gene end was trimmed by 5 bases and the J gene end by 5 bases; junction bases not matched to a gene: 8.

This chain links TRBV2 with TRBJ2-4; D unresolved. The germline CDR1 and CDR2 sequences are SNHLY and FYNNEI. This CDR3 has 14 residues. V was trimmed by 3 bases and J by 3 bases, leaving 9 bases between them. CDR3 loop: CASSEGIYKNIQYF. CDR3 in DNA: TGTGCCAGCAGTGAGGGCATATACAAAAACATTCAGTACTTC. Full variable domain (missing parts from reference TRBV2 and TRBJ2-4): EPEVTQTPSHQVTQMGQEVILRCVPISNHLYFYWYRQILGQKVEFLVSFYNNEISEKSEIFDDQFSVERPDGSNFTLKIRSTKLEDSAMYFCASSEGIYKNIQYFGAGTRLSVL.

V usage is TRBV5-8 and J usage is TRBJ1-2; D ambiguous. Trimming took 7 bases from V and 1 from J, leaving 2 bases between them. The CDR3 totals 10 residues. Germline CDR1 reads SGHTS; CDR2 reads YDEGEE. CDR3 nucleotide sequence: TGTGCCAGCCTTAACTATGGCTACACCTTC. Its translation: CASLNYGYTF.

For the CDR3, the DNA is TGTGCCATCACCAACTCAAGGAGTCACAACACTGAAGCTTTCTTT. Residues: CAITNSRSHNTEAFF. V usage is TRBV10-3 and J usage is TRBJ1-1; D is uncertain. V lost 7 bases to trimming and J lost 2 bases, with 17 bases between them. Germline values: CDR1 ENHRY, CDR2 SYGVKD. CDR3 length equals 15 residues.

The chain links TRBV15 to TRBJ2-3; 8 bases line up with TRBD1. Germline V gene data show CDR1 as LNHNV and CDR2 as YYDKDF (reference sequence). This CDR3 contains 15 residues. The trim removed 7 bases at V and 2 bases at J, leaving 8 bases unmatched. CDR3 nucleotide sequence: TGTGCCACCACCCTTCGGGACAGGTCCACAGATACGCAGTATTTT. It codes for CATTLRDRSTDTQYF.

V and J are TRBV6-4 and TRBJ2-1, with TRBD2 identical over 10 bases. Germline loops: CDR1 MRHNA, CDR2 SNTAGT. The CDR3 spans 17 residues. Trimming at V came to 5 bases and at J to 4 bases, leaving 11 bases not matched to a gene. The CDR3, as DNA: TGTGCCAGCAGTCATAGGAGCGGGAGGGAAGTATACAATGAGCAGTTCTTC. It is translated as CASSHRSGREVYNEQFF.

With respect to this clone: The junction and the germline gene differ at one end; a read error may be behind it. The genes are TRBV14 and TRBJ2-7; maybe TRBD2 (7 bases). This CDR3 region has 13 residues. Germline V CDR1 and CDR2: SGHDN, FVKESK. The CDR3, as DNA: TGTGCCAGCAGCCAAGTTAATCCGGGGGGCGTGCACTTC. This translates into CASSQVNPGGVHF.

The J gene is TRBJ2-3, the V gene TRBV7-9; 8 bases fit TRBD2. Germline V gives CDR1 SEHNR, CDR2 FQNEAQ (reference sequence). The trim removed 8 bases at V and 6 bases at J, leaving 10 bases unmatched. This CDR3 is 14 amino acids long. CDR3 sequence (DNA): TGTGCCAGCCTCCCCAGCGGGGGTTGGGATACGCAGTATTTT. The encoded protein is CASLPSGGWDTQYF.

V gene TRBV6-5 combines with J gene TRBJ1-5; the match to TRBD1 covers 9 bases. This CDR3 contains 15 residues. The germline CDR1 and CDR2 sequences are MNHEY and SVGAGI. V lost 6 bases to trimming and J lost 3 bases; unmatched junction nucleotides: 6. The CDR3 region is CASRPDRGNNQPQHF. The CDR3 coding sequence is TGTGCCAGCAGACCGGACAGGGGAAACAATCAGCCCCAGCATTTT.

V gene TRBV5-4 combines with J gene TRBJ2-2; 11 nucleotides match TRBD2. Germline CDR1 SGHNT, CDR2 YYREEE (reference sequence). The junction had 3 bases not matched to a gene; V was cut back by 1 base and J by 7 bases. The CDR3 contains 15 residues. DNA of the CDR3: TGTGCCAGCAGCTTGACTAGCGGGAGAGTCGGGGAGCTGTTTTTT. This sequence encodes CASSLTSGRVGELFF.

DNA of the CDR3: TGCGCCAGCAGCTTGGCCCGACAGGGCTTTACGGGAGAGACCCAGTACTTC. It codes for CASSLARQGFTGETQYF. This chain links TRBV5-1 with TRBJ2-5, with 7 bases matching TRBD1. Germline CDR1 reads SGHRS; CDR2 reads YFSETQ. V lost 0 bases and J lost 4; bases outside the gene matches: 12. This CDR3 has 17 residues.

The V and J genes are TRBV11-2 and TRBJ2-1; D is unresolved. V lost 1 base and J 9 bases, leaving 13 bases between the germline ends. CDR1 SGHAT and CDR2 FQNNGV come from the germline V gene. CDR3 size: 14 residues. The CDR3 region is CASSLGLGRLEQFF. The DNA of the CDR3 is TGTGCCAGCAGCTTAGGGTTGGGCCGCCTTGAGCAGTTCTTC.